The clone carrying this TCR beta chain has a single count. Random hexamers were used to reverse transcribe the RNA input (about 0.5 to 1 ug). The method of amplification for TCR beta CDR3 was immunoSEQ multiplex PCR, covering 54 Vbeta and 13 Jbeta. TCRdb re-called the immunoSEQ multiplex PCR reads through MiXCR, storing one row per CDR3 protein. The sample shows 110,000 or so distinct CDR3 sequences, over 90% of them seen only once. TCR beta sequencing covered blood CD8+ and CD4+ T cells. Controls comprised healthy donors matched for age and sex. Trimming left V 5 bases short and J 7 bases short, with 17 bases between. Germline values: CDR1 DFQATT, CDR2 SNEGSKA (reference sequence). There are 14 residues in the CDR3. The data belong to a study of CD8 T cells in Susac syndrome.

Sample: CD4+ T cells from PBMCs. The sequence was obtained from a human donor in good health. The chain has TRBV20-1 and TRBJ1-4; D gene unclear. CDR3 region: CSAPPAGILEKLFF. As DNA, the CDR3 is TGCAGTGCTCCCCCGGCGGGGATCCTTGAAAAACTGTTTTTT.